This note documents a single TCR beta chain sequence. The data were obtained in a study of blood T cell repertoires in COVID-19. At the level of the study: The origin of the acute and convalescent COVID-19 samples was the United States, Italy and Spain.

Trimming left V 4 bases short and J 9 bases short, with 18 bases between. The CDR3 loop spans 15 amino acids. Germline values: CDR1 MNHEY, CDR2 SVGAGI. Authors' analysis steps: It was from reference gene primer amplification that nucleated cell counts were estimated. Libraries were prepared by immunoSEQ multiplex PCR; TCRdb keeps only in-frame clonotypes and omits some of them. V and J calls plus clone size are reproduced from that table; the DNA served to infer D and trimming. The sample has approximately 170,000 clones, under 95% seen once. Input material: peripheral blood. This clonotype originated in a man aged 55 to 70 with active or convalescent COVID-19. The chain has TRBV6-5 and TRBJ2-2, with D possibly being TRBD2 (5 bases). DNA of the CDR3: TGTGCCAGCAGTTTAAGTGGGAGTGCGTCCCGGGAGCTGTTTTTT. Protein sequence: CASSLSGSASRELFF.